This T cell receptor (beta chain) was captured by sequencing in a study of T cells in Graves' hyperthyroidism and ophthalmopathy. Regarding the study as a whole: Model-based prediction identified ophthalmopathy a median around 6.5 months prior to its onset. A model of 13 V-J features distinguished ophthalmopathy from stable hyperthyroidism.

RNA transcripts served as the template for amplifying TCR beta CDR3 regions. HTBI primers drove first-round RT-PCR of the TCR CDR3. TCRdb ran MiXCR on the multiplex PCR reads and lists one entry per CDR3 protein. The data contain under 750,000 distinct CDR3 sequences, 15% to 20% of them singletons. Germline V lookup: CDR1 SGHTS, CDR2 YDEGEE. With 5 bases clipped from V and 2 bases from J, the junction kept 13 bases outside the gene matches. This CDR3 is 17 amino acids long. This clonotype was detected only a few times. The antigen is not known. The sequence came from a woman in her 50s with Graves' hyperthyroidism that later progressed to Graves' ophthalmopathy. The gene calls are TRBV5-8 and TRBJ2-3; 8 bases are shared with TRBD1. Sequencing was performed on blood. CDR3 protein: CASSPITGGPNTDTQYF. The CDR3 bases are TGTGCCAGCAGTCCCATTACAGGGGGACCTAACACAGATACGCAGTATTTT.